The 4 T cell receptor beta chains in this list originate from one sample, sequenced in a study of metastatic and nonmetastatic thyroid tumors. MiXCR reprocessed the PCR reads for TCRdb. Of 50,000 or so clones in the sample, more than 15% were seen once. Thyroid surgery was preceded by no treatment in any patient. Material for sequencing was blood. These TCRs come from a female donor with papillary thyroid cancer or a benign thyroid nodule (not recorded which). Some clones in this sample may be carry-over from other donors' samples.

In this sample, this clone turned up a few times. This may arise from a read error, as a much more abundant clone is one base away. The rearrangement uses TRBV19 and TRBJ2-2; D possibly corresponds to TRBD2 (5 bases). Per the germline V gene, CDR1 is LNHDA and CDR2 is SQIVND (reference sequence). Trimming shortened V by 7 bases and J by 6 bases, and 15 bases separated the two germline ends. The CDR3 consists of 14 residues. The CDR3 protein is CASKASGGPGELFF. The CDR3 bases are TGTGCCAGTAAGGCCAGCGGAGGACCCGGGGAGCTGTTTTTT.

The chain combines TRBV10-3 with TRBJ2-2; 11 nucleotides line up with TRBD2. This CDR3 contains 17 residues. The germline V gene encodes CDR1 ENHRY and CDR2 SYGVKD. Trimming at V came to 6 bases and at J to 7 bases, leaving 13 bases not matched to a gene. CDR3 sequence reads: CAIRPRLAGQRGGELFF. CDR3 DNA: TGTGCCATCAGACCGAGACTAGCGGGGCAAAGGGGCGGGGAGCTGTTTTTT.

This clone was counted a few times. A much bigger clone sits one base away, suggesting this may be a read error. This sequence joins TRBV19 and TRBJ2-2, with a weak D call TRBD2 (6 bases). The CDR3 consists of 15 residues. Looked up from germline, CDR1 is LNHDA and CDR2 is SQIVND (reference sequence). Written as DNA, the CDR3 is TGTGCCAGTAGGAGGGACTTTATTAACACCGAGGAGCTGTTTTTT. Amino acids: CASRRDFINTEELFF.

The chain links TRBV4-3 to TRBJ2-7; 9 nucleotides match TRBD1. Per germline, CDR1 LGHNA and CDR2 YSLEER. This CDR3 region has 15 residues. Germline trimming cut 3 bases from V and 0 bases from J; bases unmatched to any gene: 3. The CDR3 sequence is CASSQRQGGSYEQYF. CDR3 nucleotides: TGCGCCAGCAGCCAGCGACAGGGGGGCTCCTACGAGCAGTACTTC.